A single sample is the source of the 19 T cell receptor beta chains below, sequenced in a study of PD-L1 blockade in urothelial cancer. Libraries were prepared by immunoSEQ multiplex PCR; TCRdb keeps only in-frame clonotypes and omits some of them. In the table there are tens of thousands of clones, roughly 86% of which are singletons. The sequencing used PBMCs, collected around atezolizumab (anti-PD-L1) treatment. All receptors derive from a man in his fifties with urothelial cancer.

This clone was counted once. V and J are TRBV4-2 and TRBJ1-1, with 7 bases that match TRBD1. J gave up 3 bases and V 4 bases, and 5 bases lay outside the gene matches. This CDR3 spans 14 amino acids. CDR1 and CDR2 from the germline V gene are LGHNA and YNFKEQ. CDR3 region: CASSPTGTDTEAFF. The CDR3 DNA follows: TGTGCCAGCAGCCCGACAGGGACGGACACTGAAGCTTTCTTT.

The rearrangement uses TRBV27 and TRBJ1-2; 9 bases match TRBD1. Germline V CDR1 and CDR2: MNHEY, SMNVEV (reference sequence). V lost 2 bases and J lost 6; bases outside the gene matches: 4. The CDR3 loop spans 14 amino acids. The CDR3 DNA reads as TGTGCCAGCAGTTTAGACAGGGGGTACAATGGCTACACCTTC. Encoded protein: CASSLDRGYNGYTF.

V usage is TRBV10-3 and J usage is TRBJ1-4; D possibly corresponds to TRBD1 (6 bases). Trimming pared 7 bases from V and 7 bases from J, leaving 13 bases between. Germline V gene sequence: CDR1 ENHRY, CDR2 SYGVKD. The CDR3 is 13 amino acids. The CDR3 sequence is CAIKGTGSEKLFF. DNA for the CDR3: TGTGCCATCAAAGGCACAGGGTCTGAAAAACTGTTTTTT.

The genes are TRBV19 and TRBJ2-1; 9 bases are a match to TRBD1. Trimming took 5 bases from V and 7 from J; bases not matched to a gene: 18. CDR3 length equals 18 residues. Germline lookup yields CDR1 LNHDA and CDR2 SQIVND (reference sequence). The DNA of the CDR3 is TGTGCCAGTAGTTTGAACGCGGTAATTGGGACAGGGAGGAATGAGCAGTTCTTC. This gives the protein CASSLNAVIGTGRNEQFF.

This chain joins TRBV6-5 and TRBJ1-5, with a possible D match to TRBD1 (6 bases). This CDR3 has 15 residues. The V gene lost 6 bases and the J gene lost 1 base, with 13 bases spanning the gap. Germline values: CDR1 MNHEY, CDR2 SVGAGI. The CDR3 spells CASSPDRLSNQPQHF. CDR3 DNA: TGTGCCAGCAGCCCCGACAGGTTAAGCAATCAGCCCCAGCATTTT.

The genes are TRBV9 and TRBJ2-1; possibly TRBD1 for D (6 bases). CDR3 size: 12 residues. The germline gives CDR1 SGDLS, CDR2 YYNGEE. V lost 4 bases and J 10 bases, leaving 12 bases between the germline ends. CDR3 region: CASSTDSPEQFF. The CDR3 DNA reads TGTGCCAGCAGCACGGACAGTCCCGAGCAGTTCTTC.

The CDR3 nucleotides read TGCGCCAGCAGCGTCGGGACACTGGAATCCTACAATGAGCAGTTCTTC. Translating gives CASSVGTLESYNEQFF. The chain has TRBV4-1 and TRBJ2-1, with a tentative D call TRBD1 (6 bases). CDR3 length: 16 amino acids. The germline V gene has CDR1 MGHRA and CDR2 YSYEKL. With 5 bases removed from V and 1 base from J, the gap between germline ends came to 15 bases.

In this sample, this clone turned up a few times. The chain joins TRBV15 to TRBJ2-1, with TRBD2 matching 9 bases. Trimming took 1 base from V and 2 from J; bases not matched to a gene: 12. CDR1 and CDR2 (germline): LNHNV, YYDKDF (reference sequence). The CDR3 is 19 amino acids. The CDR3 is CATSRVAGGLFNAYNEQFF. Written as DNA, the CDR3 is TGTGCCACCAGCAGAGTGGCGGGGGGGCTTTTTAACGCCTACAATGAGCAGTTCTTC.

The J gene is TRBJ1-2, the V gene TRBV7-9; no definite D call. V gave up 3 bases and J gave up 13 bases, with 3 bases separating them. This CDR3 has 8 residues. Germline CDR1 reads SEHNR; CDR2 reads FQNEAQ (reference sequence). CDR3 amino acids: CASSFLTF. The DNA of the CDR3 is TGTGCCAGCAGCTTTCTCACCTTC. The complete variable domain, with remaining parts taken from reference TRBV7-9 and TRBJ1-2, reads DTGVSQNPRHKITKRGQNVTFRCDPISEHNRLYWYRQTLGQGPEFLTYFQNEAQLEKSRLLSDRFSAERPKGSFSTLEIQRTEQGDSAMYLCASSFLTFGSGTRLTVV.

This clone was detected once. The V and J genes are TRBV9 and TRBJ2-5; tentatively, D is TRBD1 (6 bases). The germline V and J ends were trimmed by 0 bases and 7 bases, with 10 bases remaining between them. This CDR3 spans 13 amino acids. In germline, CDR1 is SGDLS, CDR2 YYNGEE. The CDR3 loop is CASSVGSGATQYF. DNA of the CDR3: TGTGCCAGCAGCGTAGGTTCAGGGGCGACCCAGTACTTC.

CDR3 nucleotide sequence: TGTGCCAGCAGCGTAGCTGGGGGCGCCTCCTACGAGCAGTACTTC. Its protein is CASSVAGGASYEQYF. The rearrangement links TRBV9 to TRBJ2-7; TRBD1 is a possible D gene (6 bases). CDR3 length: 15 residues. The ends were cut back, 0 bases at V and 0 bases at J, with 10 bases in the middle. Germline CDR1 reads SGDLS; CDR2 reads YYNGEE.

A single count supports this clone. The chain combines TRBV5-8 with TRBJ2-5; possible D gene TRBD2, 6 bases. The CDR3 loop spans 15 amino acids. V was pared by 0 bases and J by 4 bases, with 13 bases between. Germline V gene sequence: CDR1 SGHTS, CDR2 YDEGEE. The CDR3 loop is CASSLGPGDGETQYF. CDR3 in DNA: TGTGCCAGCAGCTTGGGCCCGGGAGACGGAGAGACCCAGTACTTC.

This chain uses TRBV9 with TRBJ2-5; maybe TRBD2 (6 bases). The CDR3 is 15 residues long. Trimming stripped 4 bases from V and 2 bases from J, with 15 bases between. Germline CDR1 and CDR2: SGDLS and YYNGEE. The DNA of the CDR3 is TGTGCCAGCAGCCCAGGTCACGGACTACAAGAGACCCAGTACTTC. This translates into CASSPGHGLQETQYF.

This clone was observed a few times. This chain links TRBV29-1 with TRBJ1-1; D ambiguous. The germline V gene has CDR1 SQVTM and CDR2 ANQGSEA. V gave up 4 bases and J gave up 0 bases, with 12 bases separating them. CDR3 length: 14 residues. The CDR3 bases are TGCAGCGTTGTAAGTGGCACACTGAACACTGAAGCTTTCTTT. Its translation: CSVVSGTLNTEAFF.

The J gene is TRBJ1-2, the V gene TRBV5-7; possibly TRBD1 for D (5 bases). TRBV5-7 counts as an open reading frame of uncertain function. V lost 3 bases and J 4 bases, leaving 28 bases between the germline ends. The CDR3 sequence is 19 residues long. Written as DNA, the CDR3 is TGTGCCAGCAGCTGCAACCACCGGGACTCCGTTCTTCGGGGCTATGGCTACACCTTC. It translates to CASSCNHRDSVLRGYGYTF.

This clone was seen a single time. The rearrangement joins TRBV30 to TRBJ2-1, with TRBD1 as a possible D gene (6 bases). V gave up 2 bases and J gave up 0 bases, with 14 bases separating them. The CDR3 totals 16 residues. Germline V CDR1 and CDR2: GTSNPN, SVGIG (reference sequence). DNA for the CDR3: TGTGCCTGGAGTCCCGGACAGTTGAGCTCCTACAATGAGCAGTTCTTC. As protein: CAWSPGQLSSYNEQFF.

The chain employs TRBV7-2 and TRBJ2-7; D might be TRBD1 (6 bases). The germline V and J ends were trimmed by 5 bases and 2 bases, with 16 bases remaining between them. The CDR3 is 15 amino acids. Germline V gene data show CDR1 as SGHTA and CDR2 as FQGNSA. Written as DNA, the CDR3 is TGTGCCAGCAGCCCGCCCAGGGGCGCAACCTACGAGCAGTACTTC. It is translated as CASSPPRGATYEQYF.

The V call is TRBV7-9, the J call TRBJ2-7, with D possibly TRBD1 on 7 matching bases. Germline V gene lookup returns CDR1 SEHNR and CDR2 FQNEAQ (reference sequence). This CDR3 spans 14 amino acids. Trimming left V 5 bases short and J 4 bases short, with 15 bases between. CDR3 residues: CASSPAGQKYEQYF. CDR3 nucleotide sequence: TGTGCCAGCAGCCCCGCGGGACAGAAGTACGAGCAGTACTTC.

In its sample, this clone was seen a few times. The chain is built from TRBV27 and TRBJ1-2; possibly TRBD1 for D (5 bases). The V gene lost 4 bases and the J gene lost 4 bases, with 13 bases spanning the gap. This CDR3 is built from 14 residues. Germline-derived CDR1 and CDR2 are MNHEY and SMNVEV (reference sequence). The CDR3 coding sequence is TGTGCCAGCAGTTCAACAGGTTGGGGCTATGGCTACACCTTC. Its translation: CASSSTGWGYGYTF.